This passage covers 18 T cell receptor beta chains from one sample sequenced in a study of early T cells in non-severe SARS-CoV-2 infection. One entry per CDR3 protein results from TCRdb running MiXCR on the 5' RACE reads. The sample records just under 85,000 distinct CDR3 sequences, about 10% being singletons. The material was whole blood, obtained at baseline. The source is an adult who was a healthcare worker with PCR-confirmed SARS-CoV-2 infection or an uninfected control (not recorded which).

V and J are TRBV30 and TRBJ2-6; D is tentatively TRBD1 or TRBD2 (6 bases each). The length of the CDR3 is 15 residues. Trimming shortened V by 5 bases and J by 8 bases, and 19 bases separated the two germline ends. The germline gives CDR1 GTSNPN, CDR2 SVGIG (reference sequence). This chain's CDR3 is CAWVMGQGRTNVLTF. CDR3 nucleotide sequence: TGTGCCTGGGTGATGGGCCAGGGGAGGACCAACGTCCTGACTTTC.

The V gene is TRBV19, the J gene TRBJ2-1; TRBD1 is a possible D gene (5 bases). V gave up 7 bases and J gave up 0 bases, with 13 bases separating them. The CDR3 covers 15 residues. Germline CDR1 LNHDA, CDR2 SQIVND (reference sequence). The CDR3 is CASTALDSSYNEQFF. For the CDR3, the DNA is TGTGCCAGTACGGCACTCGACAGCTCCTACAATGAGCAGTTCTTC.

This clonotype was observed many times. J is TRBJ2-5 and V is TRBV7-9, with a tentative D call TRBD1 (6 bases). The CDR3 spans 11 residues. Germline lookup yields CDR1 SEHNR and CDR2 FQNEAQ (reference sequence). Trimming cost V 5 bases and J 12 bases, with 13 bases left between them. This CDR3 is CASSDDRLEYF. CDR3 nucleotide sequence: TGTGCCAGCAGCGACGACAGGCTCGAGTACTTC.

This clonotype was observed many times. The rearrangement links TRBV20-1 to TRBJ1-5, with D tentatively TRBD1 (5 bases). The germline gives CDR1 DFQATT, CDR2 SNEGSKA (reference sequence). Trimming stripped 6 bases from V and 2 bases from J, with 11 bases between. This CDR3 has 13 amino acids. The CDR3 spells CSAMGTGNQPQHF. The CDR3 nucleotides are TGCAGTGCAATGGGGACGGGCAATCAGCCCCAGCATTTT.

This clonotype was picked up a small number of times. The chain is built from TRBV27 and TRBJ1-1; TRBD1 is a possible D gene (5 bases). With 5 bases removed from V and 0 bases from J, the gap between germline ends came to 13 bases. Per the germline V gene, CDR1 is MNHEY and CDR2 is SMNVEV (reference sequence). CDR3 size: 15 residues. Here the CDR3 reads CASSPPRTMNTEAFF. DNA of the CDR3: TGTGCCAGCAGTCCCCCCAGGACAATGAACACTGAAGCTTTCTTT.

In its sample, this clonotype was seen many times. The chain carries TRBV6-1 and TRBJ2-3, with 9 nucleotides matching TRBD2. Germline trimming cut 6 bases from V and 15 bases from J; bases unmatched to any gene: 25. Germline V gene data show CDR1 as MNHNS and CDR2 as SASEGT. The CDR3 is 17 residues long. The CDR3 spells CASSSLGRSVRREGRYF. CDR3 in DNA: TGTGCCAGCAGCTCGCTAGGGCGATCCGTTCGGCGGGAGGGTAGATATTTT.

V gene TRBV6-1 combines with J gene TRBJ2-1; 9 bases line up with TRBD2. Germline V lookup: CDR1 MNHNS, CDR2 SASEGT. The CDR3 spans 18 residues. The junction had 12 bases not matched to a gene; V was cut back by 2 bases and J by 4 bases. CDR3 protein: CASSEFPPSGITYNEQFF. In nucleotides, the CDR3 is TGTGCCAGCAGTGAATTCCCCCCTAGCGGGATTACTTACAATGAGCAGTTCTTC.

V is TRBV4-2 and J is TRBJ2-7; TRBD2 matches at 10 bases. Germline CDR1 is LGHNA and CDR2 is YNFKEQ. The length of the CDR3 is 16 residues. The V segment lost 2 bases and the J segment 2 bases; nucleotides outside the gene matches: 6. CDR3 region: CASSQLLGTSAYEQYF. DNA of the CDR3: TGTGCCAGCAGCCAACTTTTGGGGACTAGCGCCTACGAGCAGTACTTC.

This chain connects TRBV10-2 to TRBJ2-2; 7 bases align to TRBD2. Germline V gene lookup returns CDR1 WSHSY and CDR2 SAAADI. J lost 7 bases, V lost 4 bases, and 3 bases had no gene match. The CDR3 totals 13 residues. The CDR3: CASSGREGGELFF. The CDR3 DNA follows: TGCGCCAGCAGTGGCAGGGAGGGCGGGGAGCTGTTTTTT.

There are many counts of this clonotype. The CDR3 reads CATSVASGYNEQFF. CDR3 nucleotide sequence: TGTGCCACCAGTGTCGCTAGCGGTTACAATGAGCAGTTCTTC. The rearrangement uses TRBV24-1 and TRBJ2-1, with 7 bases that match TRBD2. This CDR3 contains 14 residues. J was trimmed by 4 bases and V by 5 bases; bases with no gene match: 4. Germline CDR1 and CDR2: KGHDR and SFDVKD.

This chain uses TRBV11-2 with TRBJ2-5, with D unclear. The CDR3 has 15 residues. V lost 5 bases, J lost 2 bases, and 15 bases lay in between. CDR1 and CDR2 (germline): SGHAT, FQNNGV. The CDR3 loop reads CASSRLSTRQETQYF. CDR3 sequence (DNA): TGTGCCAGCAGCCGTCTAAGTACGCGTCAAGAGACCCAGTACTTC.

In its sample, this clonotype was seen a few times. The chain couples TRBV20-1 to TRBJ2-1; 8 nucleotides match TRBD2. With 3 bases clipped from V and 4 bases from J, the junction kept 5 bases outside the gene matches. Germline V lookup: CDR1 DFQATT, CDR2 SNEGSKA (reference sequence). This CDR3 contains 14 residues. DNA for the CDR3: TGCAGTGCTAGGCGACTAGCGCGGTACAATGAGCAGTTCTTC. This translates into CSARRLARYNEQFF.

This clonotype has more than one count but fewer than ten. The chain has TRBV19 and TRBJ2-1; no reliable D call. The germline CDR1 and CDR2 sequences are LNHDA and SQIVND (reference sequence). The CDR3 extends over 15 amino acids. Trimming removed 1 base at V and 5 bases at J, with 12 bases between. Here the CDR3 DNA reads TGTGCCAGTAGTATAGTCCAGCCCCCCCACAATGAGCAGTTCTTC. Translated, it gives CASSIVQPPHNEQFF.

There are a few counts of this clonotype. The rearrangement uses TRBV12-3 or TRBV12-4 and TRBJ1-4, with D unresolved. The CDR3 loop spans 14 amino acids. V dropped 4 bases and J dropped 8 bases, with 14 bases sitting between them. The CDR3 sequence: CASSSQPVQEKLFF. CDR3 DNA: TGTGCCAGCAGTTCCCAACCCGTTCAGGAAAAACTGTTTTTT.

This clonotype was observed many times. This chain joins TRBV19 and TRBJ2-5; the D gene is possibly TRBD2 (6 bases). The CDR3 has 14 residues. Trimming cost V 5 bases and J 2 bases, with 12 bases left between them. From germline, CDR1 is LNHDA and CDR2 SQIVND (reference sequence). The CDR3 nucleotides read TGTGCCAGTAGTGCGGGATGGGAGCAAGAGACCCAGTACTTC. It yields the protein CASSAGWEQETQYF.

V usage is TRBV28 and J usage is TRBJ2-7; 11 nucleotides align to TRBD2. The CDR3 has 15 amino acids. After removal of 4 bases from V and 3 bases from J, the junction contained 5 bases not matched to a gene. Germline V gene lookup returns CDR1 MDHEN and CDR2 SYDVKM. The CDR3 region has the DNA TGTGCCAGCAGTTCAACTAGCGGGGGCCTCTACGAGCAGTACTTC. It specifies CASSSTSGGLYEQYF.

The chain recombines TRBV27 with TRBJ2-2; possibly TRBD2 for D (5 bases). The V gene's germline CDR1 is MNHEY and CDR2 SMNVEV (reference sequence). Between the trimmed V and J ends, which lost 5 bases and 2 bases, there was a span of 18 bases. The CDR3 totals 17 residues. CDR3 region: CASSPGLVSANTGELFF. The CDR3 DNA reads TGTGCCAGCAGTCCAGGCCTGGTTAGCGCTAACACCGGGGAGCTGTTTTTT.

The chain uses TRBV4-1 and TRBJ1-1; D is possibly TRBD1 (5 bases). V shed 0 bases and J shed 0 bases, with 8 bases lying between them. The CDR3 runs 15 residues. The germline V gene encodes CDR1 MGHRA and CDR2 YSYEKL. In nucleotides, the CDR3 is TGCGCCAGCAGCCAAGATGGGGGGTTGAACACTGAAGCTTTCTTT. Residues: CASSQDGGLNTEAFF.